This record concerns one T cell receptor (beta chain) sequence. CD25-based Treg depletion was applied to purified naive CD4+ T cells. TCRdb used MiXCR to reprocess the 5' RACE reads, holding one entry per CDR3 protein. The top ten clones hold around 2.5% of a sample with roughly 56,000 distinct CDR3 sequences, around 30% of them seen once. The sample taken for sequencing was tumor-infiltrating naive CD4+ T cells sorted from the breast tumor. Documented subset: naive CD4+ T cells, CD4+CD45RA+CD25-. The sequence was collected from a female donor with breast cancer.

Written as DNA, the CDR3 is TGTGCCAGCATTCCTCTCGGAAAGGGAAGCACTGAAGCTTTCTTT. Its protein product is CASIPLGKGSTEAFF. The chain recombines TRBV2 with TRBJ1-1; D is uncertain. This CDR3 region has 15 residues. CDR1 and CDR2 from the germline V gene are SNHLY and FYNNEI. V was clipped by 7 bases and J by 4 bases, with 19 bases between them. The whole variable domain, remainder taken from reference TRBV2 and TRBJ1-1, is EPEVTQTPSHQVTQMGQEVILRCVPISNHLYFYWYRQILGQKVEFLVSFYNNEISEKSEIFDDQFSVERPDGSNFTLKIRSTKLEDSAMYFCASIPLGKGSTEAFFGQGTRLTVV.